This T cell receptor (beta chain) is from a study of blood T cell repertoires in COVID-19. The overall study: Collection of acute and convalescent COVID-19 samples took place in the United States, Italy and Spain.

The germline V gene encodes CDR1 SGHVS and CDR2 FNYEAQ. Trimming took 1 base from V and 1 from J; bases not matched to a gene: 3. The CDR3 consists of 15 residues. Data came from immunoSEQ multiplex PCR; TCRdb stores just in-frame clones and leaves some out. The sample yields 92,000 or so clones, about 91% seen once. The TCR was taken from a man aged 55-75 years with acute or convalescent COVID-19. Specimen: peripheral blood. The rearrangement uses TRBV7-6 and TRBJ1-1; 7 nucleotides line up with TRBD1. CDR3 region: CASSLGWTGNTEAFF. The DNA for the CDR3 is TGTGCCAGCAGCTTAGGCTGGACAGGGAACACTGAAGCTTTCTTT.